These 2 T cell receptor beta chains share one sample of origin, sequenced in a study of molecular identifiers for immune sequencing clone quantification. Each CDR3 protein is one row after TCRdb ran MiXCR on the PCR reads. The table includes about 630,000 distinct CDR3 sequences, about 25% detected once. Sequenced material: naive CD8+ T cells from blood, with Jurkat cell RNA spiked in. Subset indicated: FACS-sorted CD8+CD4-CCR7+CD45RA+ naive T cells. These receptors were collected from a human donor in good health. Some libraries in this study had Jurkat cell RNA spiked in.

This clonotype appeared a few times. The V call is TRBV27, the J call TRBJ1-6, with D possibly being TRBD1 (6 bases). This CDR3 region has 15 residues. CDR1 is MNHEY and CDR2 is SMNVEV in the germline V gene (reference sequence). Trimming left V 2 bases short and J 9 bases short, with 14 bases between. The CDR3 loop reads CASSLASGGFSPLHF. The CDR3 DNA follows: TGTGCCAGCAGTTTAGCGTCGGGGGGCTTTTCACCCCTCCACTTT.

The chain uses TRBV12-3 or TRBV12-4 and TRBJ2-3; D uncertain. The CDR3 extends over 15 amino acids. The V gene lost 6 bases and the J gene lost 2 bases, with 15 bases spanning the gap. This CDR3 is CASSPVVGPTDTQYF. The CDR3 region has the DNA TGTGCCAGCAGCCCCGTCGTAGGGCCCACAGATACGCAGTATTTT.